These 23 T cell receptor beta chains were all obtained from the same sample, sequenced in a study of somatic mutations in cytotoxic T cells in rheumatoid arthritis. Libraries were prepared by immunoSEQ multiplex PCR; TCRdb keeps only in-frame clonotypes and omits some of them. The sample has about 11,000 clones; almost 85% are singletons. Sequencing was carried out using CD8+ T cells sorted from blood. These receptors were taken from an older woman with rheumatoid arthritis.

The chain carries TRBV28 and TRBJ2-7; unclear D gene. The CDR3 is 13 amino acids. Trimming shortened V by 5 bases and J by 2 bases, and 10 bases separated the two germline ends. CDR1 MDHEN and CDR2 SYDVKM come from the germline V gene. The CDR3 sequence is CASSPYAAYEQYF. CDR3 sequence (DNA): TGTGCCAGCAGTCCCTACGCCGCCTACGAGCAGTACTTC.

V and J are TRBV10-3 and TRBJ2-2, with 10 nucleotides matching TRBD2. In germline, CDR1 is ENHRY, CDR2 SYGVKD. CDR3 length equals 19 residues. J was trimmed by 3 bases and V by 2 bases; bases with no gene match: 12. CDR3 amino acids: CAISEPLAAGGPDTGELFF. CDR3 in DNA: TGTGCCATCAGTGAGCCCCTAGCAGCGGGAGGGCCGGACACCGGGGAGCTGTTTTTT.

In this sample, this clone turned up a few times. CDR3: CASRSEHDRGGYTF. The CDR3 DNA sequence: TGTGCCAGCAGAAGCGAACATGACAGGGGTGGCTACACCTTC. The chain uses TRBV7-9 and TRBJ1-2, with 8 nucleotides matching TRBD1. Germline V gene data show CDR1 as SEHNR and CDR2 as FQNEAQ (reference sequence). Losses at the gene ends were 6 bases for V and 7 bases for J; bases not matched to a gene: 10. The CDR3 sequence is 14 residues long.

The sample holds one count of this clone. The chain employs TRBV4-2 and TRBJ1-6; TRBD1 aligns across 9 bases. The CDR3 length is 19 residues. J gave up 1 base and V 3 bases, and 10 bases lay outside the gene matches. The V gene's germline CDR1 is LGHNA and CDR2 YNFKEQ. CDR3 DNA sequence: TGTGCCAGCAGCCAGTATGGGACAGGGAAAGTTTCCTATAATTCACCCCTCCACTTT. Translation gives CASSQYGTGKVSYNSPLHF.

This chain connects TRBV4-2 to TRBJ2-7, with 8 nucleotides matching TRBD2. Germline V gene lookup returns CDR1 LGHNA and CDR2 YNFKEQ. Trimming took 3 bases from V and 0 from J; bases not matched to a gene: 4. The CDR3 has 15 residues. CDR3 region: CASSHFSGISYEQYF. The DNA of the CDR3 is TGTGCCAGCAGCCACTTTAGCGGGATCTCCTACGAGCAGTACTTC.

The V call is TRBV9, the J call TRBJ2-3; TRBD2 might be the D (6 bases). The ends were cut back, 3 bases at V and 5 bases at J, with 22 bases in the middle. This CDR3 has 17 residues. CDR1 is SGDLS and CDR2 is YYNGEE in the germline V gene. CDR3 in DNA: TGTGCCAGCAGCGGTGGGACTTCCTTCACAGGCGGAGATACGCAGTATTTT. Translating gives CASSGGTSFTGGDTQYF.

This CDR3 reads CASSSGLAGELIYNEQFF. In DNA, the CDR3 is TGTGCCAGCAGTTCGGGACTAGCGGGAGAGTTAATATACAATGAGCAGTTCTTC. This chain connects TRBV28 to TRBJ2-1; 14 bases are shared with TRBD2. The CDR3 spans 18 residues. Trimming removed 4 bases from V and 4 bases from J; junction bases left unmatched: 9. CDR1 MDHEN and CDR2 SYDVKM come from the germline V gene.

V gene TRBV28 combines with J gene TRBJ1-1; D is ambiguous. The CDR3 is 17 amino acids. Germline CDR1 is MDHEN and CDR2 is SYDVKM. V lost 3 bases and J lost 0, with 17 bases in between. CDR3 residues: CASSLPVVQFMNTEAFF. The CDR3 coding sequence is TGTGCCAGCAGTTTGCCTGTAGTACAGTTCATGAACACTGAAGCTTTCTTT.

This chain joins TRBV30 and TRBJ2-1, with 13 bases aligning to TRBD2. Germline CDR1 GTSNPN, CDR2 SVGIG (reference sequence). The CDR3 sequence is 16 residues long. J was trimmed by 8 bases and V by 1 base; bases with no gene match: 8. CDR3 bases: TGTGCCTGGAGTGCCCTAGGACTAGCGGGAGAAGATGAGCAGTTCTTC. It encodes CAWSALGLAGEDEQFF.

The chain combines TRBV4-1 with TRBJ2-1; TRBD2 matches at 8 bases. V was clipped by 4 bases and J by 4 bases; unmatched bases: 9. The CDR3 runs to 16 residues. Per germline, CDR1 MGHRA and CDR2 YSYEKL. CDR3 protein: CASSPVGAGGYNEQFF. The CDR3 bases are TGCGCCAGCAGCCCAGTTGGGGCGGGAGGTTACAATGAGCAGTTCTTC.

This rearrangement joins TRBV28 to TRBJ2-3; TRBD2 is a possible D gene (5 bases). Germline V lookup: CDR1 MDHEN, CDR2 SYDVKM. The CDR3 is 12 amino acids. Trimming removed 8 bases at V and 6 bases at J, with 12 bases between. The CDR3 nucleotides read TGTGCCAGCCAGAGCGGACCGGATACGCAGTATTTT. The encoded protein is CASQSGPDTQYF.

The J gene is TRBJ2-7, the V gene TRBV5-1; possibly TRBD2 for D (6 bases). The CDR3 runs 18 residues. V lost 0 bases, J lost 6 bases, and 25 bases lay in between. Germline V gives CDR1 SGHRS, CDR2 YFSETQ. The CDR3 region is CASSLVGPGRSQGGEQYF. Here the CDR3 DNA reads TGCGCCAGCAGCTTGGTGGGTCCGGGCCGAAGCCAGGGAGGCGAGCAGTACTTC. The full variable domain, in which reference TRBV5-1 and TRBJ2-7 provide the parts outside the CDR3, is KAGVTQTPRYLIKTRGQQVTLSCSPISGHRSVSWYQQTPGQGLQFLFEYFSETQRNKGNFPGRFSGRQFSNSRSEMNVSTLELGDSALYLCASSLVGPGRSQGGEQYFGPGTRLTVT.

The gene calls are TRBV28 and TRBJ2-1; a weak D match, TRBD2 (6 bases). The CDR3 has 13 residues. The ends were cut back, 1 base at V and 10 bases at J, with 11 bases in the middle. In germline, CDR1 is MDHEN, CDR2 SYDVKM. The CDR3 region is CASSLSGGNEQFF. DNA for the CDR3: TGTGCCAGCAGTTTATCAGGAGGGAACGAGCAGTTCTTC.

The V call is TRBV19, the J call TRBJ2-1, with D possibly TRBD1 on 6 matching bases. The CDR3 runs 14 residues. Trimming stripped 2 bases from V and 4 bases from J, with 9 bases between. Germline V gene sequence: CDR1 LNHDA, CDR2 SQIVND (reference sequence). The CDR3, as DNA: TGTGCCAGTAGTATAAGCGACAGGTACAATGAGCAGTTCTTC. Amino acids: CASSISDRYNEQFF.

The V gene is TRBV29-1, the J gene TRBJ2-1, with 7 bases fitting TRBD2. Germline loops: CDR1 SQVTM, CDR2 ANQGSEA. The CDR3 loop spans 16 amino acids. V lost 1 base, J lost 0 bases, and 6 bases stayed unmatched. CDR3 sequence: CSVEAQSGGSYNEQFF. The CDR3 DNA reads as TGCAGCGTTGAAGCGCAATCGGGAGGCTCCTACAATGAGCAGTTCTTC.

V and J are TRBV5-4 and TRBJ2-2; 8 bases agree with TRBD2. This CDR3 has 17 amino acids. The V and J ends lost 0 bases and 2 bases, in that order; junction bases with no gene match: 6. Germline lookup yields CDR1 SGHNT and CDR2 YYREEE (reference sequence). The CDR3 region is CASSLGVGGANTGELFF. The CDR3 nucleotides read TGTGCCAGCAGCTTGGGGGTCGGGGGGGCAAACACCGGGGAGCTGTTTTTT. The variable domain in full, completed from reference TRBV5-4 and TRBJ2-2, reads ETGVTQSPTHLIKTRGQQVTLRCSSQSGHNTVSWYQQALGQGPQFIFQYYREEENGRGNFPPRFSGLQFPNYSSELNVNALELDDSALYLCASSLGVGGANTGELFFGEGSRLTVL.

The rearrangement joins TRBV2 to TRBJ2-5; 8 nucleotides match TRBD2. Germline V CDR1 and CDR2: SNHLY, FYNNEI. The CDR3 consists of 14 residues. J was trimmed by 3 bases and V by 7 bases; bases with no gene match: 7. The DNA for the CDR3 is TGTGCCAGCATGCGGGGGGACTGGGAAGAGACCCAGTACTTC. Its protein is CASMRGDWEETQYF.

The rearrangement links TRBV2 to TRBJ1-1, with unresolved D. Trimming took 4 bases from V and 0 from J, leaving 6 bases between them. The germline CDR1 and CDR2 sequences are SNHLY and FYNNEI. The CDR3 totals 13 residues. CDR3 residues: CASSVTVNTEAFF. The CDR3 DNA sequence: TGTGCCAGCAGTGTCACTGTGAACACTGAAGCTTTCTTT. Supplemented by reference TRBV2 and TRBJ1-1, the full variable domain reads EPEVTQTPSHQVTQMGQEVILRCVPISNHLYFYWYRQILGQKVEFLVSFYNNEISEKSEIFDDQFSVERPDGSNFTLKIRSTKLEDSAMYFCASSVTVNTEAFFGQGTRLTVV.

As to this clone: Other DNA variants within this sample encode the same CDR3. This chain joins TRBV19 and TRBJ2-1; 8 bases map to TRBD2. The CDR3 has 16 amino acids. The V gene's germline CDR1 is LNHDA and CDR2 SQIVND (reference sequence). The V and J ends lost 2 bases and 10 bases, in that order; junction bases with no gene match: 13. The CDR3 reads CASSILAGTPAGEQFF. The CDR3 nucleotides read TGTGCCAGTAGTATATTAGCGGGAACCCCTGCGGGAGAGCAGTTCTTC.

The chain is built from TRBV7-9 and TRBJ2-7; D call uncertain. The V gene's germline CDR1 is SEHNR and CDR2 FQNEAQ (reference sequence). With 5 bases removed from V and 3 bases from J, the gap between germline ends came to 8 bases. The CDR3 is 12 residues long. CDR3 bases: TGTGCCAGCAGCCAAGGCGGCTACGAGCAGTACTTC. Residues: CASSQGGYEQYF. Filled out from reference TRBV7-9 and TRBJ2-7, the complete variable domain reads DTGVSQNPRHKITKRGQNVTFRCDPISEHNRLYWYRQTLGQGPEFLTYFQNEAQLEKSRLLSDRFSAERPKGSFSTLEIQRTEQGDSAMYLCASSQGGYEQYFGPGTRLTVT.

The count of this clone is one. The rearrangement joins TRBV10-3 to TRBJ1-4; 8 positions match TRBD1. This CDR3 region has 12 residues. Germline V gives CDR1 ENHRY, CDR2 SYGVKD. J was trimmed by 6 bases and V by 10 bases; bases with no gene match: 4. The chain's CDR3 is CATGTGDEKLFF. CDR3 nucleotide sequence: TGTGCCACCGGGACAGGAGATGAAAAACTGTTTTTT.

Regarding this clone: The conserved closing phenylalanine or tryptophan is absent in this CDR3, likely reflecting a read error. No DNA is shown, since the ends of the CDR3 on it are uncertain; the CDR3 is the one TCRdb lists. J is TRBJ1-1 and V is TRBV10-3; the table assigns TRBD1, which was not confirmed against the DNA. The CDR3 length equals 8 residues, ends included. Germline loops: CDR1 ENHRY, CDR2 SYGVKD. CDR3 residues: CAIRHPPR.

The chain uses TRBV13 and TRBJ1-1; TRBD1 aligns across 8 bases. The CDR3 loop spans 12 amino acids. Germline CDR1 PRHDT, CDR2 FYEKMQ (reference sequence). Trimming cost V 3 bases and J 7 bases; bases outside gene matches: 1. The CDR3, as DNA: TGTGCCAGCAGCTTGACAGGGGATGAAGCTTTCTTT. Translation gives CASSLTGDEAFF. Using reference TRBV13 and TRBJ1-1 for the parts outside the CDR3, the full variable domain is AAGVIQSPRHLIKEKRETATLKCYPIPRHDTVYWYQQGPGQDPQFLISFYEKMQSDKGSIPDRFSAQQFSDYHSELNMSSLELGDSALYFCASSLTGDEAFFGQGTRLTVV.